This T cell receptor beta chain was identified in a study of Tregs in tolerant kidney transplant recipients. Overall study results and limits: The most relevant donor-specific Treg TCRbeta repertoire apparently came from expansion with activated donor B cells.

CD4+CD25+CD127- Tregs, CD4+CD25- non-Tregs, CD4 and CD8 cells were sorted. Method: immunoSEQ multiplex PCR; TCRdb's copy keeps in-frame clones and lacks some. The sample lists approximately 98,000 clones, around 87% occurring once. For this clone: The antigen is unknown.

This specimen consisted of CD4+ T cells from blood, obtained before the transplant. The sequence came from a human donor who received a combined kidney and bone marrow transplant.

This CDR3 is CASSPRDSGDTIYF. The DNA for the CDR3 is TGCGCCAGCAGCCCGCGGGACAGCGGAGACACCATATATTTT. The gene calls are TRBV4-3 and TRBJ1-3; 7 nucleotides agree with TRBD1. The V gene end was trimmed by 4 bases and the J gene end by 8 bases; junction bases not matched to a gene: 8. This CDR3 has 14 amino acids. Germline loops: CDR1 LGHNA, CDR2 YSLEER.